The 2 T cell receptor beta chains below were found in one sample sequenced in a study of control samples from healthy donors and cancer patients. TCRdb keeps only in-frame clones here, not all; method: immunoSEQ multiplex PCR. The data show about 120,000 clones, roughly nine tenths seen once. The sequenced sample consisted of blood. These receptors all come from a man aged 45-65 years in good health.

The rearrangement joins TRBV7-6 to TRBJ2-7; a possible D gene is TRBD2 (6 bases). V was clipped by 4 bases and J by 0 bases, with 22 bases between them. CDR1 is SGHVS, CDR2 FNYEAQ, per germline. The CDR3 extends over 18 amino acids. The CDR3 protein is CASSSLTGRRGGSYEQYF. CDR3 coding DNA: TGTGCCAGCAGCTCCTTAACGGGGCGGCGGGGCGGCTCCTACGAGCAGTACTTC.

This clone was seen a few times. The rearrangement uses TRBV6-1 and TRBJ2-3; possible D gene TRBD1, 5 bases. Trimming cost V 3 bases and J 4 bases, with 17 bases left between them. CDR3 length: 16 amino acids. The germline CDR1 and CDR2 sequences are MNHNS and SASEGT. CDR3 bases: TGTGCCAGCAGTGAGGAACGGCCTGGGGCGGCAGATACGCAGTATTTT. Protein: CASSEERPGAADTQYF.